This record looks at one T cell receptor beta chain sequence and its context. The antigen is not known. The sample belongs to a study of blood T cells in healthy people across ages. CDR3 length: 14 residues. V gave up 4 bases and J gave up 5 bases, with 14 bases separating them. Germline V gene data show CDR1 as MNHEY and CDR2 as SVGEGT. Findings and limits, study-wide: It was the long-lived donors that had more naive CD4+ cells and higher diversity than aged donors.

Ranging in age from about 6 to 95, the donors were healthy Caucasian individuals from Russia. Sample-barcoded 5' priming and a J-beta primer mix drove a second PCR of roughly 6 to 12 cycles. TCRdb itself ran the 5' RACE reads through MiXCR, one entry per CDR3 protein. This sample has about 1.5 million distinct CDR3 sequences, with about 42% found just once. The TCR sequence derives from a woman younger than 30 in good health. The chain joins TRBV6-2 or TRBV6-3 to TRBJ1-2; weak D call: TRBD1 (5 bases). The sequenced material came from blood. Here the CDR3 reads CASSSRQRRYGYTF. CDR3 coding DNA: TGTGCCAGCAGTTCCCGACAGCGACGGTATGGCTACACCTTC.